The 5 T cell receptor beta chains given below trace back to one sample, sequenced in a study of shared clonotypes between healthy human individuals. The method was immunoSEQ multiplex PCR; TCRdb's version includes in-frame clones alone and lacks a portion of them. The sample consists of about 2.3 million clones, 93% of them appearing once. Sequencing used naive CD4+ T cells from PBMCs. Subset reported: CD45RA+ positively selected. These receptors were taken from a young man in good health. Some clones in this sample may be carry-over from other donors' samples.

V usage is TRBV28 and J usage is TRBJ2-7; 9 positions match TRBD1. V lost 4 bases to trimming and J lost 3 bases; unmatched junction nucleotides: 1. Germline CDR1 MDHEN, CDR2 SYDVKM. The CDR3 spans 13 residues. CDR3 sequence reads: CASSWDRVYEQYF. DNA of the CDR3: TGTGCCAGCAGTTGGGACAGGGTCTACGAGCAGTACTTC.

This clone was counted a few times. The rearrangement uses TRBV7-9 and TRBJ1-1; TRBD1 matches 8 bases. With V trimmed by 5 bases and J by 3 bases, 2 bases remained unmatched. Germline-derived CDR1 and CDR2 are SEHNR and FQNEAQ (reference sequence). This CDR3 spans 13 amino acids. The CDR3 reads CASSAQGDTEAFF. CDR3 nucleotides: TGTGCCAGCAGCGCACAGGGGGACACTGAAGCTTTCTTT.

This clone has just one count. The chain combines TRBV18 with TRBJ2-1; no definite D call. The CDR3 covers 14 residues. Germline-derived CDR1 and CDR2 are KGHSH and LQKENI. The germline V and J ends were trimmed by 5 bases and 2 bases, with 10 bases remaining between them. As DNA, the CDR3 is TGTGCCAGCTCAATGGGTGGGCCCTACAATGAGCAGTTCTTC. This translates into CASSMGGPYNEQFF.

The genes are TRBV6-1 and TRBJ1-2; D is perhaps TRBD1 (5 bases). CDR1 and CDR2 (germline): MNHNS, SASEGT. This CDR3 comprises 12 residues. Trimming removed 4 bases at V and 4 bases at J, with 7 bases between. CDR3 residues: CASSADSYGYTF. Written as DNA, the CDR3 is TGTGCCAGCAGTGCCGACAGCTATGGCTACACCTTC.

This clone has a single count. The J gene is TRBJ2-3, the V gene TRBV28; 8 bases agree with TRBD2. CDR1 is MDHEN, CDR2 SYDVKM, per germline. The CDR3 contains 15 residues. The CDR3 loop reads CLCSSGRGRTDTQYF. CDR3 nucleotides: TGTTTGTGTTCGAGCGGGAGAGGTAGGACAGATACGCAGTATTTT.